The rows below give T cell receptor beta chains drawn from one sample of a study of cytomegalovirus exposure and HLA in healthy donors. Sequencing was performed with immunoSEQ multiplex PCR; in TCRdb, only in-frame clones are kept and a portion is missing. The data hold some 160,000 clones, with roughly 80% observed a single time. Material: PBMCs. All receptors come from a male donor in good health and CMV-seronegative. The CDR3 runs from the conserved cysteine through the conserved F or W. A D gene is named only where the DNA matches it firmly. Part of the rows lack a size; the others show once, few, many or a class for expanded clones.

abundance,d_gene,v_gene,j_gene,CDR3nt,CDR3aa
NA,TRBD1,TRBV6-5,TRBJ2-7,TGTGCCAGCAGTCGGACAGGGGGAAACGAGCAGTACTTC,CASSRTGGNEQYF
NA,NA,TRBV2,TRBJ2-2,TGTGCCAGCAGTGAAGCTCGACTAGGGAACACCGGGGAGCTGTTTTTT,CASSEARLGNTGELFF
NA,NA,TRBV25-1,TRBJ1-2,TGTGCCAGCAGAGGGGGGGTTCGGGGAGTCTATGGCTACACCTTC,CASRGGVRGVYGYTF
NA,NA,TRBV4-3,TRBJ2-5,TGCGCCAGCAGCCAAGTGGAGGGATTGGGAGAGACCCAGTACTTC,CASSQVEGLGETQYF
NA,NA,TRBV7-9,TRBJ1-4,TGTGCCAGCAGCTTAGCGGGAGGTCTGAGAGAACTGTTTTTT,CASSLAGGLRELFF
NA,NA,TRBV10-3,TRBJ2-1,TGTGCCATCATTGCCATTAGACTGCGGATCTACAATGAGCAGTTCTTC,CAIIAIRLRIYNEQFF
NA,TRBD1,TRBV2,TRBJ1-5,TGTGCCAGCAGGGGGGACAGTGAAAATCAGCCCCAGCATTTT,CASRGDSENQPQHF
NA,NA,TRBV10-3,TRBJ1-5,TGTGCCATCAGTGAGTCAGGCCTAGTGAATCAGCCCCAGCATTTT,CAISESGLVNQPQHF
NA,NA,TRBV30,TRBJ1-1,TGTGCCTGGGGGTACTCTGGGAGGTTTGAAGCTTTCTTT,CAWGYSGRFEAFF
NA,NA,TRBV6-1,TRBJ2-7,TGTGCCAGCAGTCCTTACTCCTACGAGCAGTACTTC,CASSPYSYEQYF
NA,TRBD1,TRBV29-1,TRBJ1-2,TGCAGCGGGGGACAGGGCAACTATGGCTACACCTTC,CSGGQGNYGYTF
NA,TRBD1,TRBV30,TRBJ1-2,TGTGCCTGGAGCCGGGACAGACCCTATGGCTACACCTTC,CAWSRDRPYGYTF
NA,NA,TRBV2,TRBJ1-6,TGTGCCAGCAGGAAGAGCTCCTATAATTCACCCCTCCACTTT,CASRKSSYNSPLHF
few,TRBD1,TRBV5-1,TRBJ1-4,TGTGCCAGCAGCTGGACAGGGGATGAAAAACTGTTTTTT,CASSWTGDEKLFF
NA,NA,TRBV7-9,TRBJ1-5,TGTGCCAGCAGCCCCCCGACAATAAGTCAGCCCCAGCATTTT,CASSPPTISQPQHF
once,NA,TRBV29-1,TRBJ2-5,TGCAGCGCCGGACCCCCAAGCGGGACCCAGTACTTC,CSAGPPSGTQYF